This T cell receptor (beta chain) was sequenced for a study of beta chain features in type 1 diabetes. At the level of the study: Examined across all samples were about 110 million sorted cells. Study-level points and caveats: Shorter templates might be favored by PCR, equally in patients and controls. Shorter TCRB CDR3s, moderately but significantly so, were found in Type 1 diabetes patients in all four CD4+ subsets. Researchers could not determine here whether HLA type influences TCRB rearrangement.

Purity exceeding 95% was reached by all sorted populations. The entirety of the isolated RNA underwent reverse transcription, so expressed TCRB transcripts were sequenced. Some clones are missing from TCRdb's copy, which holds only in-frame ones; the method was immunoSEQ multiplex PCR. The sample lists more than 250,000 clones, around 21% seen once, with 0.028% in the top ten. CDR1 is MNHNY and CDR2 is SVGAGI in the germline V gene (reference sequence). The CDR3 totals 16 residues. Trimming left V 5 bases short and J 0 bases short, with 14 bases between. A note on this clone: What it binds is not known.

The chain joins TRBV6-6 to TRBJ2-4; maybe TRBD1 (5 bases). The sample was naive CD4+ T cells from blood. The sequence came from a woman aged 40 to 50 with type 1 diabetes. The CDR3 region is CASSADSVVAKNIQYF. DNA for the CDR3: TGTGCCAGCAGTGCCGACAGTGTAGTAGCCAAAAACATTCAGTACTTC.